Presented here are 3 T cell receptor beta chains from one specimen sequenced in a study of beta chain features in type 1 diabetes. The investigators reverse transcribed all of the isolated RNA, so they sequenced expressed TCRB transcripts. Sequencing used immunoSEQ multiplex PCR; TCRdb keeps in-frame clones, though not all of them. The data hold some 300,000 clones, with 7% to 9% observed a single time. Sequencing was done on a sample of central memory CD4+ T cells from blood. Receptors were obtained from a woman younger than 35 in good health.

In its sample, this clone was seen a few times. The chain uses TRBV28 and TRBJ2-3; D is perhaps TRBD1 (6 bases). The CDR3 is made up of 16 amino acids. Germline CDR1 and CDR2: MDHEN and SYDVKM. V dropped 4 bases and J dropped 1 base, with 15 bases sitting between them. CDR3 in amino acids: CASSSNNRARTDTQYF. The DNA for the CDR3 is TGTGCCAGCAGTTCCAATAACAGGGCTCGCACAGATACGCAGTATTTT.

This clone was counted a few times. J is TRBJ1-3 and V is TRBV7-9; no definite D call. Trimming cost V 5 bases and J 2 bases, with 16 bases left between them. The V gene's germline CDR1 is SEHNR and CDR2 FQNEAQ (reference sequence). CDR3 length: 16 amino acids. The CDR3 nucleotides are TGTGCCAGCAGCCCCTCTGGGCCCGGCGCTGGAAACACCATATATTTT. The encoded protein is CASSPSGPGAGNTIYF.

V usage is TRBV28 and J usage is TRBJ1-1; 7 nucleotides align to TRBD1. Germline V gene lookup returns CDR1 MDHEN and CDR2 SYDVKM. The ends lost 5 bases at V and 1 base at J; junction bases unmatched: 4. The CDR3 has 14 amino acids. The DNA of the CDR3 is TGTGCCAGCAGTAGGGGACAGAAGAACACTGAAGCTTTCTTT. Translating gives CASSRGQKNTEAFF. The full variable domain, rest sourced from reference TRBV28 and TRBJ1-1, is DVKVTQSSRYLVKRTGEKVFLECVQDMDHENMFWYRQDPGLGLRLIYFSYDVKMKEKGDIPEGYSVSREKKERFSLILESASTNQTSMYLCASSRGQKNTEAFFGQGTRLTVV.